The clone carrying this T cell receptor beta chain was found once. These data are taken from a study of blood T cell repertoires in COVID-19. Turning to the study itself: Sources were T cells, B-cell-depleted T cells, or PBMCs; the material itself was cDNA or gDNA.

Authors' methods: Reference gene primer amplification yielded estimated nucleated cell counts. TCRdb keeps only in-frame clones here, not all; method: immunoSEQ multiplex PCR. The V and J calls and clone size come from that table; D and trimming were worked out from the DNA. The sample holds around 360,000 clones, approximately 89% seen once. Patients in Seattle were enrolled during active infection, then followed longitudinally. V was shortened by 2 bases and J by 0 bases, with 12 bases between the two germline ends. The CDR3 has 16 residues. Germline V gene sequence: CDR1 SEHNR, CDR2 FQNEAQ (reference sequence).

The receptor's source is a woman under 40 with COVID-19, enrolled during active disease. This rearrangement joins TRBV7-9 to TRBJ2-3, with unresolved D. Sequenced: peripheral blood. The CDR3 region is CASSLRASTSTDTQYF. CDR3 nucleotide sequence: TGTGCCAGCAGCTTACGAGCTAGTACTAGCACAGATACGCAGTATTTT.